This is a list of T cell receptor beta chains from one sample in a study of OX40 agonist ivuxolimab in advanced cancers. Assay: immunoSEQ multiplex PCR; the TCRdb copy retains only in-frame clones and omits some. The data show about 46,000 clones, 75% to 95% seen once. Sample: CD4+ or CD8+ T cells sorted from blood, taken in a trial of the OX40 agonist ivuxolimab. The receptors shown here come from an adult with an advanced solid tumor such as melanoma, head and neck, liver or kidney cancer. Both conserved end residues are part of each CDR3. The order of the fields is V gene, clone size, J gene, D gene, CDR3 protein, CDR3 DNA. A D gene is named only where the DNA matches it firmly. Clone size is not always given. Where it is, it says once, few, many or a class for expanded clones.

TRBV6-6,.,TRBJ1-2,.,CASSSQPGLLSGYTF,TGTGCCAGCAGTTCGCAACCGGGCCTTCTCTCCGGCTACACCTTC
TRBV6-1,.,TRBJ2-1,.,CASSEPGQAYNEQFF,TGTGCCAGCAGTGAACCGGGGCAGGCTTACAATGAGCAGTTCTTC
TRBV6-5,.,TRBJ1-2,.,CASSYSGGDGYTF,TGTGCCAGCAGTTACTCCGGGGGGGATGGCTACACCTTC
TRBV7-9,.,TRBJ2-2,.,CASSSPPGGRAGELFF,TGTGCCAGCAGCTCCCCCCCCGGGGGGCGAGCCGGGGAGCTGTTTTTT
TRBV9,.,TRBJ1-4,TRBD1,CASSAGRTGALGEKLFF,TGTGCCAGCAGCGCAGGCAGGACAGGGGCATTAGGAGAAAAACTGTTTTTT
TRBV15,.,TRBJ2-7,TRBD2,CATSRDRLADIYEQYF,TGTGCCACCAGCAGAGATCGACTAGCAGACATCTACGAGCAGTACTTC
TRBV27,.,TRBJ1-1,TRBD1,CASSTLDRESFF,TGTGCCAGCAGTACTCTGGACAGGGAATCTTTCTTT
TRBV2,.,TRBJ2-2,.,CASTGTSTHGELFF,TGTGCCAGCACCGGGACAAGTACCCACGGGGAGCTGTTTTTT
TRBV9,.,TRBJ2-2,.,CASSVLNTAGELFF,TGTGCCAGCAGCGTATTGAACACGGCCGGGGAGCTGTTTTTT
TRBV5-4,.,TRBJ1-1,TRBD1,CASSWGAGGGTEAFF,TGTGCCAGCAGCTGGGGGGCAGGGGGAGGGACTGAAGCTTTCTTT
TRBV4-3,.,TRBJ1-1,TRBD1,CASSQDQDRVSRMNTEAFF,TGCGCCAGCAGCCAAGACCAGGACAGGGTGTCGAGAATGAACACTGAAGCTTTCTTT
TRBV6-1,once,TRBJ2-3,TRBD2,CASSVRGGTDTQYF,TGTGCCAGCAGTGTCCGGGGGGGGACAGATACGCAGTATTTT
TRBV19,.,TRBJ1-5,.,CASSIYGNGNYQPQHF,TGTGCCAGTAGTATATATGGGAACGGCAATTATCAGCCCCAGCATTTT
TRBV6-5,.,TRBJ2-3,.,CASSYSAGAGTDTQYF,TGTGCCAGCAGTTACTCGGCAGGGGCGGGAACAGATACGCAGTATTTT
TRBV27,.,TRBJ1-1,.,CASRGFSTEAFF,TGTGCCAGCAGGGGTTTCAGCACTGAAGCTTTCTTT
TRBV4-1,.,TRBJ2-4,.,CASSQVSSAKNIQYF,TGCGCCAGCAGCCAAGTCTCGTCGGCCAAAAACATTCAGTACTTC
TRBV27,.,TRBJ1-5,.,CASSLGSNQPQHF,TGTGCCAGCAGTTTAGGAAGCAATCAGCCCCAGCATTTT
TRBV19,.,TRBJ2-7,TRBD1,CASTPGQGIGEQYF,TGTGCCAGTACCCCGGGACAGGGAATTGGCGAGCAGTACTTC
TRBV27,.,TRBJ2-7,.,CASSLSRGRPYEQYF,TGTGCCAGCAGTTTATCCCGCGGTCGCCCCTACGAGCAGTACTTC
TRBV9,once,TRBJ1-1,.,CASSVGGSGTEAFF,TGTGCCAGCAGCGTAGGGGGGAGTGGGACTGAAGCTTTCTTT
TRBV13,.,TRBJ1-1,.,CASSPRWVGRGIGAEAFF,TGTGCCAGCAGCCCCCGGTGGGTGGGCAGGGGCATTGGCGCTGAAGCTTTCTTT
TRBV11-2,.,TRBJ2-7,.,CASNRHLQTGDSYEQYF,TGTGCCAGCAACCGACACCTACAGACAGGAGACTCCTACGAGCAGTACTTC
TRBV4-2,few,TRBJ2-1,TRBD2,CASSQDRLAGDNEQFF,TGTGCCAGCAGCCAAGATAGGCTAGCGGGGGACAATGAGCAGTTCTTC
TRBV29-1,.,TRBJ2-3,.,CSVGGEVAQYF,TGCAGCGTTGGAGGGGAGGTGGCGCAGTATTTT
TRBV29-1,.,TRBJ1-2,.,CSGLFRGAPYGYTF,TGCAGCGGCCTATTCCGAGGGGCACCCTATGGCTACACCTTC
TRBV10-3,.,TRBJ2-1,TRBD2,CAISSTSGGSNEQFF,TGTGCCATCAGCTCGACTAGCGGGGGGTCCAATGAGCAGTTCTTC
TRBV7-2,.,TRBJ1-1,.,CASSYGPLEAFF,TGTGCCAGCAGCTATGGACCTCTTGAAGCTTTCTTT
TRBV5-4,.,TRBJ2-2,.,CASSLASSGELFF,TGTGCCAGCAGCTTAGCCAGTTCCGGGGAGCTGTTTTTT
TRBV10-3,.,TRBJ2-2,.,CAISGAHSSTGELFF,TGTGCCATCAGTGGTGCTCACAGTTCTACCGGGGAGCTGTTTTTT
TRBV4-1,.,TRBJ2-7,TRBD2,CASSLMGTSGSLLYEQYF,TGCGCCAGCAGCCTAATGGGGACTAGCGGGAGTCTGTTGTACGAGCAGTACTTC
TRBV19,.,TRBJ2-1,TRBD2,CASVAGSYNEQFF,TGTGCCAGCGTAGCGGGATCCTACAATGAGCAGTTCTTC
TRBV10-2,.,TRBJ2-7,TRBD2,CASRDPTSGSYEQYF,TGCGCCAGCAGAGACCCGACTAGCGGGAGCTACGAGCAGTACTTC
TRBV4-3,.,TRBJ2-7,TRBD1,CASSPGQGIDEQYF,TGCGCCAGCAGCCCCGGACAGGGGATCGACGAGCAGTACTTC
TRBV5-1,.,TRBJ2-2,TRBD2,CASSFPESGGNTGELFF,TGCGCCAGCAGCTTTCCCGAAAGCGGGGGGAACACCGGGGAGCTGTTTTTT
TRBV28,.,TRBJ2-5,TRBD2,CASSLAGGPTETQYF,TGTGCCAGCAGCCTAGCGGGGGGGCCAACGGAGACCCAGTACTTC
TRBV27,.,TRBJ2-3,.,CASSLSVFVTSTDTQYF,TGTGCCAGCAGTTTATCGGTTTTTGTTACGAGCACAGATACGCAGTATTTT
TRBV11-3,.,TRBJ2-2,TRBD1,CASSNWEQGAAGELFF,TGTGCCAGCAGCAACTGGGAACAGGGGGCGGCCGGGGAGCTGTTTTTT
TRBV23-1,.,TRBJ1-1,TRBD1,CASSQSFTDRATDPFLNTEAFF,TGCGCCAGCAGTCAGTCCTTTACCGACAGGGCGACCGACCCATTCTTGAACACTGAAGCTTTCTTT
TRBV5-6,.,TRBJ2-1,TRBD2,CASSLGLAGVNNEQFF,TGTGCCAGCAGCTTGGGTCTAGCGGGAGTTAACAATGAGCAGTTCTTC
TRBV12-5,.,TRBJ2-7,TRBD2,CASGLEESGGLHEQYF,TGTGCTAGTGGTTTGGAAGAAAGCGGGGGCCTTCACGAGCAGTACTTC
TRBV30,.,TRBJ2-1,.,CAWSGARSSYNEQFF,TGTGCCTGGAGTGGGGCTCGCAGCTCCTACAATGAGCAGTTCTTC
TRBV10-2,.,TRBJ1-5,TRBD1,CASSDVGGLNQPQHF,TGCGCCAGCAGTGACGTAGGGGGCCTAAATCAGCCCCAGCATTTT
TRBV28,.,TRBJ1-4,TRBD1,CASSGTVATNEKLFF,TGTGCCAGCAGCGGGACAGTTGCAACTAATGAAAAACTGTTTTTT
TRBV9,.,TRBJ2-7,.,CASSVGGYYEQYF,TGTGCCAGCAGCGTAGGGGGCTACTACGAGCAGTACTTC
TRBV5-4,.,TRBJ1-1,.,CASSLVPYTEAFF,TGTGCCAGCAGCTTGGTTCCGTACACTGAAGCTTTCTTT
TRBV6-1,medium-sized,TRBJ2-1,.,CASRRLANNEQFF,TGTGCCAGCAGAAGACTGGCTAACAATGAGCAGTTCTTC
TRBV7-9,.,TRBJ2-1,.,CASSPLDGYNEQFF,TGTGCCAGCAGCCCACTGGACGGATACAATGAGCAGTTCTTC
TRBV12-5,few,TRBJ1-1,.,CASGLVGSEAFF,TGTGCTAGTGGTTTGGTAGGAAGTGAAGCTTTCTTT
TRBV6-6,.,TRBJ1-1,TRBD1,CASPRGGGLGTEAFF,TGTGCCAGCCCTAGGGGAGGGGGCCTGGGCACTGAAGCTTTCTTT
TRBV7-2,.,TRBJ2-3,.,CASSSGPYSDTQYF,TGTGCCAGCAGCTCGGGACCTTATTCAGATACGCAGTATTTT
TRBV7-9,once,TRBJ2-1,TRBD2,CASSWGLAFNEQFF,TGTGCCAGCAGCTGGGGACTAGCTTTCAATGAGCAGTTCTTC
TRBV13,.,TRBJ1-5,.,CASSSWGDNQPQHF,TGTGCCAGCAGCTCCTGGGGGGACAATCAGCCCCAGCATTTT
TRBV28,.,TRBJ2-7,.,CASSSMERGLEQYF,TGTGCCAGCAGTTCAATGGAGAGAGGGCTCGAGCAGTACTTC
TRBV5-5,.,TRBJ1-1,.,CASSFWDVEAFF,TGTGCCAGCAGCTTTTGGGACGTTGAAGCTTTCTTT